This entry lists 26 T cell receptor beta chains sequenced from one sample in a study of blood T cell repertoires in COVID-19. Measured with immunoSEQ multiplex PCR; TCRdb has only the in-frame clones, and not every one. There are 100,000 to 150,000 clones in the sample; 70% to 90% occur only once, and more than 3.5% lies in the top ten. The sequenced material came from peripheral blood. Receptors were obtained from a woman aged 55-69 years with acute or convalescent COVID-19.

This chain links TRBV12-3 or TRBV12-4 with TRBJ1-1; D is unclear. The CDR3 has 12 amino acids. The V end lost 1 base, the J end lost 4 bases, and 4 bases lay between the germline ends. CDR3 nucleotide sequence: TGTGCCAGCAGTTTAGGGCCCACTGAAGCTTTCTTT. This sequence encodes CASSLGPTEAFF.

Regarding this clone: The same CDR3 arises from other DNA sequences in this sample as well. V usage is TRBV5-4 and J usage is TRBJ2-5, with no clear D. V shed 0 bases and J shed 1 base, with 4 bases lying between them. This CDR3 is 13 amino acids long. Germline CDR1 is SGHNT and CDR2 is YYREEE (reference sequence). The CDR3: CASSLALQETQYF. The CDR3 bases are TGTGCCAGCAGCTTGGCCCTCCAAGAGACCCAGTACTTC.

This chain joins TRBV9 and TRBJ2-2, with 9 positions matching TRBD2. V lost 4 bases, J lost 6 bases, and 19 bases stayed unmatched. Germline V gene lookup returns CDR1 SGDLS and CDR2 YYNGEE. The CDR3 has 19 amino acids. The CDR3 here is CASSYPLGIAGDGAGELFF. For the CDR3, the DNA is TGTGCCAGCAGCTACCCCCTGGGGATAGCGGGAGATGGGGCCGGGGAGCTGTTTTTT. Using reference TRBV9 and TRBJ2-2 for the parts outside the CDR3, the full variable domain is DSGVTQTPKHLITATGQRVTLRCSPRSGDLSVYWYQQSLDQGLQFLIQYYNGEERAKGNILERFSAQQFPDLHSELNLSSLELGDSALYFCASSYPLGIAGDGAGELFFGEGSRLTVL.

V gene TRBV5-1 combines with J gene TRBJ2-3; TRBD2 agrees at 11 bases. The CDR3 consists of 17 residues. The germline V gene encodes CDR1 SGHRS and CDR2 YFSETQ. J gave up 3 bases and V 3 bases, and 9 bases lay outside the gene matches. This CDR3 reads CASSSATSGGLTDTQYF. The CDR3 DNA reads TGCGCCAGCAGCTCCGCTACTAGCGGGGGACTAACAGATACGCAGTATTTT.

The rearrangement joins TRBV18 to TRBJ2-2, with 8 bases that match TRBD2. CDR1 KGHSH and CDR2 LQKENI come from the germline V gene. The CDR3 is made up of 18 amino acids. V shed 1 base and J 5 bases; nucleotides not matched to a gene: 12. Written as DNA, the CDR3 is TGTGCCAGCTCACCACTGGCGGGAGGACTCCCGTCTACCGGGGAGCTGTTTTTT. It encodes CASSPLAGGLPSTGELFF.

The rearrangement joins TRBV14 to TRBJ2-7, with TRBD1 as a possible D gene (6 bases). Germline CDR1 SGHDN, CDR2 FVKESK. The CDR3 is made up of 16 amino acids. V was trimmed by 2 bases and J by 2 bases, leaving 16 bases between them. For the CDR3, the DNA is TGTGCCAGCAGCCAACTACCGGGACATTTTCCCTACGAGCAGTACTTC. Translated: CASSQLPGHFPYEQYF.

This chain uses TRBV9 with TRBJ1-2; D ambiguous. This CDR3 comprises 13 residues. Trimming took off 3 bases at V and 8 bases at J, with 14 bases between the two ends. Germline CDR1 and CDR2: SGDLS and YYNGEE. Here the CDR3 reads CASSAQPGKGYTF. The CDR3 DNA follows: TGTGCCAGCAGCGCCCAACCGGGGAAGGGCTACACCTTC. The complete variable domain, with remaining parts taken from reference TRBV9 and TRBJ1-2, reads DSGVTQTPKHLITATGQRVTLRCSPRSGDLSVYWYQQSLDQGLQFLIQYYNGEERAKGNILERFSAQQFPDLHSELNLSSLELGDSALYFCASSAQPGKGYTFGSGTRLTVV.

V and J are TRBV20-1 and TRBJ2-3; TRBD2 matches at 10 bases. Germline lookup yields CDR1 DFQATT and CDR2 SNEGSKA (reference sequence). The junction had 6 bases not matched to a gene; V was cut back by 3 bases and J by 6 bases. The CDR3 runs 14 residues. The CDR3 region has the DNA TGCAGTGCTAGTGAAGCGGGAGGGCCCGATACGCAGTATTTT. This encodes CSASEAGGPDTQYF.

This clone was seen just once. This rearrangement joins TRBV19 to TRBJ1-4; D not certain. Per germline, CDR1 LNHDA and CDR2 SQIVND (reference sequence). The CDR3 spans 15 residues. Trimming shortened V by 2 bases and J by 8 bases, and 15 bases separated the two germline ends. For the CDR3, the DNA is TGTGCCAGTAGTATAACCCACGGTCGCGGCGAAAAACTGTTTTTT. It yields the protein CASSITHGRGEKLFF.

The chain combines TRBV6-1 with TRBJ1-2; tentatively, D is TRBD1 (5 bases). Germline CDR1 and CDR2: MNHNS and SASEGT. Trimming removed 2 bases at V and 6 bases at J, with 10 bases between. This CDR3 contains 13 residues. The CDR3 loop reads CASSEKGDDGYTF. The CDR3, as DNA: TGTGCCAGCAGTGAAAAAGGGGATGATGGCTACACCTTC.

The V gene is TRBV7-3, the J gene TRBJ2-1; D gene unclear. The CDR3 totals 14 residues. CDR1 and CDR2 from the germline V gene are SGHTA and FQGTGA. Trimming removed 2 bases at V and 8 bases at J, with 13 bases between. The CDR3 region is CASSLGPAWDEQFF. The CDR3 DNA follows: TGTGCCAGCAGCTTAGGGCCGGCCTGGGATGAGCAGTTCTTC.

This clone appeared a single time. The chain has TRBV12-3 or TRBV12-4 and TRBJ1-5; D remains unclear. Trimming left V 2 bases short and J 11 bases short, with 13 bases between. The CDR3 is 13 residues long. This CDR3 is CASSLRETQAQHF. CDR3 DNA sequence: TGTGCCAGCAGTTTACGAGAGACCCAGGCCCAGCATTTT.

V gene TRBV3-1 (or the pseudogene TRBV3-2) combines with J gene TRBJ1-1; maybe TRBD1 (5 bases). This CDR3 has 15 residues. CDR1 is LGHDT and CDR2 is YNNKEL in the germline V gene (reference sequence). V lost 1 base, J lost 0 bases, and 9 bases lay in between. The CDR3 loop is CASSQVTGVNTEAFF. The CDR3 nucleotides read TGTGCCAGCAGCCAAGTCACAGGAGTGAACACTGAAGCTTTCTTT.

The gene calls are TRBV20-1 and TRBJ1-6; possible D gene TRBD1, 6 bases. Germline loops: CDR1 DFQATT, CDR2 SNEGSKA (reference sequence). Trimming took 3 bases from V and 8 from J, leaving 11 bases between them. This CDR3 is 13 amino acids long. This chain's CDR3 is CSASQQGDSPLHF. DNA for the CDR3: TGCAGTGCTAGTCAACAGGGCGATTCACCCCTCCACTTT.

V is TRBV7-9 and J is TRBJ2-5; TRBD2 is a possible D gene (6 bases). Germline assignment: CDR1 SEHNR and CDR2 FQNEAQ (reference sequence). The CDR3 is made up of 17 amino acids. V shed 1 base and J shed 5 bases, with 20 bases lying between them. CDR3 DNA sequence: TGTGCCAGCAGCTTAGGGAGGGCGCGGGAAGTTGGGGAGACCCAGTACTTC. It encodes CASSLGRAREVGETQYF.

Points on this clone: The junction departs from germline at one end; a sequencing error may be responsible. The J gene is TRBJ1-1, the V gene TRBV19, with a possible D match to TRBD1 (5 bases). Germline V gives CDR1 LNHDA, CDR2 SQIVND (reference sequence). The CDR3 length is 13 residues. Here the CDR3 reads CASSGHFNTEAFF. CDR3 nucleotides: TGCGCCAGTAGCGGACACTTTAACACTGAAGCTTTCTTT. Full variable domain (outside the CDR3, taken from reference TRBV19 and TRBJ1-1): DGGITQSPKYLFRKEGQNVTLSCEQNLNHDAMYWYRQDPGQGLRLIYYSQIVNDFQKGDIAEGYSVSREKKESFPLTVTSAQKNPTAFYLCASSGHFNTEAFFGQGTRLTVV.

This clone was observed a few times. The chain joins TRBV19 to TRBJ1-5, with D possibly matching TRBD1 (6 bases). CDR3 length equals 14 residues. Germline V gene lookup returns CDR1 LNHDA and CDR2 SQIVND (reference sequence). The germline V and J ends were trimmed by 7 bases and 7 bases, with 17 bases remaining between them. The CDR3 DNA reads as TGTGCCAGTAAGCTGGCAGGGGCGGTCCAGCCCCAGCATTTT. The encoded protein is CASKLAGAVQPQHF. The variable domain in full, with the rest retrieved from reference TRBV19 and TRBJ1-5, is DGGITQSPKYLFRKEGQNVTLSCEQNLNHDAMYWYRQDPGQGLRLIYYSQIVNDFQKGDIAEGYSVSREKKESFPLTVTSAQKNPTAFYLCASKLAGAVQPQHFGDGTRLSIL.

The gene calls are TRBV12-3 or TRBV12-4 and TRBJ1-5, with D possibly TRBD1 on 6 matching bases. This CDR3 is built from 13 residues. The V gene lost 5 bases and the J gene lost 7 bases, with 12 bases spanning the gap. The CDR3 here is CASSTSGEQPQHF. In DNA form, the CDR3 reads TGTGCCAGCAGTACCTCAGGGGAGCAGCCCCAGCATTTT.

This CDR3 is CASSLAGAGEKLFF. The CDR3 bases are TGTGCCAGCAGCTTAGCGGGGGCAGGGGAAAAACTGTTTTTT. This chain uses TRBV7-9 with TRBJ1-4, with D perhaps TRBD1 (6 bases). This CDR3 has 14 residues. Trimming stripped 0 bases from V and 8 bases from J, with 10 bases between. Germline V gene sequence: CDR1 SEHNR, CDR2 FQNEAQ (reference sequence).

The J gene is TRBJ1-2, the V gene TRBV10-2; D gene ambiguous. Germline-derived CDR1 and CDR2 are WSHSY and SAAADI. The CDR3 spans 13 residues. Trimming left V 0 bases short and J 4 bases short, with 6 bases between. CDR3 protein: CASSESKLYGYTF. CDR3 DNA sequence: TGCGCCAGCAGTGAGTCGAAACTCTATGGCTACACCTTC.

The chain links TRBV19 to TRBJ1-5; tentatively, D is TRBD1 (6 bases). Germline assignment: CDR1 LNHDA and CDR2 SQIVND (reference sequence). This CDR3 has 16 residues. V lost 5 bases to trimming and J lost 4 bases, with 18 bases between them. The CDR3 nucleotides read TGTGCCAGTAGTGGGCAAGGGGGGGGAGGGAATCAGCCCCAGCATTTT. This sequence encodes CASSGQGGGGNQPQHF. Drawing the rest from reference TRBV19 and TRBJ1-5, the complete variable domain is DGGITQSPKYLFRKEGQNVTLSCEQNLNHDAMYWYRQDPGQGLRLIYYSQIVNDFQKGDIAEGYSVSREKKESFPLTVTSAQKNPTAFYLCASSGQGGGGNQPQHFGDGTRLSIL.

The chain recombines TRBV19 with TRBJ1-3; D is uncertain. CDR3 length equals 13 residues. Germline V gene data show CDR1 as LNHDA and CDR2 as SQIVND (reference sequence). The germline V and J ends were trimmed by 5 bases and 4 bases, with 9 bases remaining between them. CDR3 in DNA: TGTGCCAGTAGTCATCCACGGGGAAACACCATATATTTT. Its protein product is CASSHPRGNTIYF.

A single count supports this clone. The genes are TRBV6-5 and TRBJ2-5, with a tentative D call TRBD2 (7 bases). V was shortened by 0 bases and J by 7 bases, with 9 bases between the two germline ends. The CDR3 spans 13 residues. Germline CDR1 is MNHEY and CDR2 is SVGAGI. Here the CDR3 DNA reads TGTGCCAGCAGTTACTCAGGGGGGGTGACCCAGTACTTC. This translates into CASSYSGGVTQYF.

This chain links TRBV18 with TRBJ1-5, with a weak D call TRBD1 (5 bases). CDR1 and CDR2 (germline): KGHSH, LQKENI. The CDR3 covers 13 residues. Trimming removed 2 bases from V and 11 bases from J, with 13 bases in between. The CDR3 nucleotides read TGTGCCAGCTCACCAGCGGCCGGGGGGACCCAGCATTTT. This translates into CASSPAAGGTQHF.

The chain links TRBV2 to TRBJ1-5; D might be TRBD1 (5 bases). Germline V CDR1 and CDR2: SNHLY, FYNNEI. Trimming took off 6 bases at V and 0 bases at J, with 12 bases between the two ends. The CDR3 contains 15 residues. The CDR3 here is CASRQDSDSNQPQHF. The CDR3 bases are TGTGCCAGCAGACAAGACAGTGATAGCAATCAGCCCCAGCATTTT.

The V call is TRBV5-1, the J call TRBJ2-7; tentative D call: TRBD2 (5 bases). Germline V gene sequence: CDR1 SGHRS, CDR2 YFSETQ. The length of the CDR3 is 15 residues. V lost 4 bases and J lost 7, with 21 bases in between. The CDR3 bases are TGCGCCAGCAGCCCCTTAACGGGAATCTCGGGAGAGCAGTACTTC. This sequence encodes CASSPLTGISGEQYF.